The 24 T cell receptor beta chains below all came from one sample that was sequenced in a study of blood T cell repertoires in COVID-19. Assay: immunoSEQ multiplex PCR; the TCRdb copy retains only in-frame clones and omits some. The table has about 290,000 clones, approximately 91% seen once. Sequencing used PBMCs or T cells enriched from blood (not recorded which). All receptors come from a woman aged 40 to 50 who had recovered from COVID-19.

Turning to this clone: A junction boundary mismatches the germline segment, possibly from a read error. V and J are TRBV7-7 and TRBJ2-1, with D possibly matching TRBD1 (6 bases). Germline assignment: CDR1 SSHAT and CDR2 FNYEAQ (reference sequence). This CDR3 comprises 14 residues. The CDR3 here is CASSLAPQGNEQFF. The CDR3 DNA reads TGTGCTAGCAGCTTAGCGCCCCAGGGGAATGAGCAGTTCTTC.

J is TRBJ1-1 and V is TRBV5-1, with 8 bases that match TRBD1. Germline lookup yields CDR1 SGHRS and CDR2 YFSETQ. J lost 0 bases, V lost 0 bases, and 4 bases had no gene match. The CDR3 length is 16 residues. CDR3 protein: CASSLGVGQVNTEAFF. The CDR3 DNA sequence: TGCGCCAGCAGCTTGGGGGTGGGACAGGTGAACACTGAAGCTTTCTTT.

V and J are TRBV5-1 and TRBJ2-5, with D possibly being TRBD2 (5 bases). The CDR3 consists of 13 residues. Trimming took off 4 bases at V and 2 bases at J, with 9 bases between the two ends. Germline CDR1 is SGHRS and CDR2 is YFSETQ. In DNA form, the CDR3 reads TGCGCCAGCAGCGAGCGGCTGCAAGAGACCCAGTACTTC. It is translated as CASSERLQETQYF.

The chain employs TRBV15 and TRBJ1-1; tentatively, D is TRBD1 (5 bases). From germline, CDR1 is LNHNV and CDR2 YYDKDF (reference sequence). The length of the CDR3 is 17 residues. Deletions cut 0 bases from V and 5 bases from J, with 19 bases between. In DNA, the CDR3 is TGTGCCACCAGCAGAGATTTGGGCAGGGCAAAAATTACTGAAGCTTTCTTT. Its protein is CATSRDLGRAKITEAFF.

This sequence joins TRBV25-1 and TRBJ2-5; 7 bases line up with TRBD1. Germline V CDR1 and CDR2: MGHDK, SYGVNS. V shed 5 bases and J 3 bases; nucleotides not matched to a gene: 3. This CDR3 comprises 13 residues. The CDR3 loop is CASSIDREETQYF. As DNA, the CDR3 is TGTGCCAGCAGTATCGACAGGGAAGAGACCCAGTACTTC.

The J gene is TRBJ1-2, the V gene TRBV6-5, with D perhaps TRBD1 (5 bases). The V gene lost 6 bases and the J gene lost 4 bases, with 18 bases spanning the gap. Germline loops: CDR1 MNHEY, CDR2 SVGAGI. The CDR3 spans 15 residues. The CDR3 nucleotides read TGTGCCAGCAGCCCGACCGGGACTCATGTCTATGGCTACACCTTC. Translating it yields CASSPTGTHVYGYTF.

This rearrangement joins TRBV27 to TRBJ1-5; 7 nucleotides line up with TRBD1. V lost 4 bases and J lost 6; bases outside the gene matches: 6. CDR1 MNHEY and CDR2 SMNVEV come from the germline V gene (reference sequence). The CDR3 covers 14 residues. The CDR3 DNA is TGTGCCAGCAGTTACAGGGGTTCCTCTCAGCCCCAGCATTTT. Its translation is CASSYRGSSQPQHF.

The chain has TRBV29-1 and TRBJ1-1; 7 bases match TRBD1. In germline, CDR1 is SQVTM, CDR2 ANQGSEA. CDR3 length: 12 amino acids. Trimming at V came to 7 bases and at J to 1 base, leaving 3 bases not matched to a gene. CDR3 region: CSGNRGNTEAFF. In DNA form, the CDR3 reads TGCAGCGGCAACAGGGGGAACACTGAAGCTTTCTTT. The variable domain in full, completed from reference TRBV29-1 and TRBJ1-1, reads SAVISQKPSRDICQRGTSLTIQCQVDSQVTMMFWYRQQPGQSLTLIATANQGSEATYESGFVIDKFPISRPNLTFSTLTVSNMSPEDSSIYLCSGNRGNTEAFFGQGTRLTVV.

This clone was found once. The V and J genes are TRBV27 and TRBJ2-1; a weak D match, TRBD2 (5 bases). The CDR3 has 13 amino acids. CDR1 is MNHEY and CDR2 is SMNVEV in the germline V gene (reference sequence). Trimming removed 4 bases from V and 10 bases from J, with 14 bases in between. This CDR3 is CASSSTREGEQFF. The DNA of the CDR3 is TGTGCCAGCAGTTCGACACGGGAAGGAGAGCAGTTCTTC.

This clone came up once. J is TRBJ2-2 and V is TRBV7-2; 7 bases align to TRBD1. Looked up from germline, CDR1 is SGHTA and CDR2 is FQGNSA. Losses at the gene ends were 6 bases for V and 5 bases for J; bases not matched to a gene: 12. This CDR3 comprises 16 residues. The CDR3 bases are TGTGCCAGCAGGAGTCGAACAGGGGCAGGGACCGGGGAGCTGTTTTTT. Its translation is CASRSRTGAGTGELFF.

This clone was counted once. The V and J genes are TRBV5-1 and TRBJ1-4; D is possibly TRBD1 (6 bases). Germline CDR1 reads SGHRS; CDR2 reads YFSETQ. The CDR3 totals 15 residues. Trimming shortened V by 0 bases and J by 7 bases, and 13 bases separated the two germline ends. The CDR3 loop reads CASSLGGGAGEKLFF. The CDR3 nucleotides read TGCGCCAGCAGCTTGGGCGGGGGCGCGGGTGAAAAACTGTTTTTT.

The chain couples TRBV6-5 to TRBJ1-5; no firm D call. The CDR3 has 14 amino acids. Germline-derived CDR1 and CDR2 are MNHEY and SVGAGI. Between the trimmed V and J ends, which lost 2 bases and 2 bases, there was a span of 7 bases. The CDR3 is CASSYGGGNQPQHF. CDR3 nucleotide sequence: TGTGCCAGCAGTTACGGAGGTGGCAATCAGCCCCAGCATTTT.

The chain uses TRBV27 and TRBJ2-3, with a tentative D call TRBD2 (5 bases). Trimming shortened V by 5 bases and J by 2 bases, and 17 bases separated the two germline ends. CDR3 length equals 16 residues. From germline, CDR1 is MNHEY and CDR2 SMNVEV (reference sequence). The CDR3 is CASSEGRPYNTDTQYF. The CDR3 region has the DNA TGTGCCAGCAGTGAAGGGAGACCGTACAACACAGATACGCAGTATTTT.

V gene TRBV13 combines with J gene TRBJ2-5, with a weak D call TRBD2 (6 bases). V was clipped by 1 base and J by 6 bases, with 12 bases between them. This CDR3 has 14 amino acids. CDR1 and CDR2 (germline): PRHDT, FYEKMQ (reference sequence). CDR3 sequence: CASSLVSGGKTQYF. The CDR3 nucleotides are TGTGCCAGCAGCTTAGTGTCCGGGGGAAAGACCCAGTACTTC.

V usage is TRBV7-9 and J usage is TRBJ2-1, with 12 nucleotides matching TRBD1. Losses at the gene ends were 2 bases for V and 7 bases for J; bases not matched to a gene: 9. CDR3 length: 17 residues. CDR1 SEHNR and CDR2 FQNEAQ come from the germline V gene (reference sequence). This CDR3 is CASSLSGTGGPTNEQFF. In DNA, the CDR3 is TGTGCCAGCAGCTTAAGTGGGACAGGGGGCCCAACGAATGAGCAGTTCTTC.

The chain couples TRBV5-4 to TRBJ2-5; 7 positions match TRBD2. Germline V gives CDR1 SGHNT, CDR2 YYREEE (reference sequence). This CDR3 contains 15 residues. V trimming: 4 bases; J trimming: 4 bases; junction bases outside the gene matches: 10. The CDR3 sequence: CASSPGGTFAETQYF. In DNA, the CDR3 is TGTGCCAGCAGCCCCGGGGGGACCTTCGCAGAGACCCAGTACTTC. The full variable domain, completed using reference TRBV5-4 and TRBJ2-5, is ETGVTQSPTHLIKTRGQQVTLRCSSQSGHNTVSWYQQALGQGPQFIFQYYREEENGRGNFPPRFSGLQFPNYSSELNVNALELDDSALYLCASSPGGTFAETQYFGPGTRLLVL.

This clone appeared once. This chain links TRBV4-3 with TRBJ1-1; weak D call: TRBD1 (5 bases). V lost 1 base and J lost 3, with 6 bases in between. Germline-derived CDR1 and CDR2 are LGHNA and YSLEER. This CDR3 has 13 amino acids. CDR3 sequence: CASSQARDTEAFF. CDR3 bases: TGCGCCAGCAGCCAAGCCAGGGACACTGAAGCTTTCTTT.

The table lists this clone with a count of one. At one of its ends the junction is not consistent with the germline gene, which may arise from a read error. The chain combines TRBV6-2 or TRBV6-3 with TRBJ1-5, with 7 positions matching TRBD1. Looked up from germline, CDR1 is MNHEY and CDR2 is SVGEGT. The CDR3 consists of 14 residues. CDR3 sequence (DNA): TGTGCCAGCAATTACAGGGGTAGTGGGCAGCCCCAGCATTTT. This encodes CASNYRGSGQPQHF.

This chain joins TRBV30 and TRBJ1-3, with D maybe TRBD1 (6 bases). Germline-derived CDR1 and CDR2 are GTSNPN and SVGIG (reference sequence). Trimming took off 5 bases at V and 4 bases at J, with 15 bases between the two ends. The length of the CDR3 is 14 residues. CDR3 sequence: CAWETGPLGNTIYF. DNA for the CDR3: TGTGCCTGGGAAACAGGGCCACTAGGAAACACCATATATTTT.

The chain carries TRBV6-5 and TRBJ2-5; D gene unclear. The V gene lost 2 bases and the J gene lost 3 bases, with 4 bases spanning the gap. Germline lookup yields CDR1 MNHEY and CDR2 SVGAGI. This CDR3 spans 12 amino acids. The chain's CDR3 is CASSYPEETQYF. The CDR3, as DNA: TGTGCCAGCAGTTACCCCGAAGAGACCCAGTACTTC.

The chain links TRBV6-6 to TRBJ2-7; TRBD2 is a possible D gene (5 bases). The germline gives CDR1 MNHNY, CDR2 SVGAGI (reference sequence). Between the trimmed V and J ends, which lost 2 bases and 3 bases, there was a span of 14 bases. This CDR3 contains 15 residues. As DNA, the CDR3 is TGTGCCAGCAGTTACGATACTAGAACCTTCTACGAGCAGTACTTC. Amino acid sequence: CASSYDTRTFYEQYF.

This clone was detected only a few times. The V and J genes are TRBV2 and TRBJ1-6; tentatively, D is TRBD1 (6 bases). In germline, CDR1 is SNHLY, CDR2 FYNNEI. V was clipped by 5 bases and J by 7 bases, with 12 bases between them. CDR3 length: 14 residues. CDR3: CASSFLQGNSPLHF. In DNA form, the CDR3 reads TGTGCCAGCAGTTTTTTACAGGGAAATTCACCCCTCCACTTT.

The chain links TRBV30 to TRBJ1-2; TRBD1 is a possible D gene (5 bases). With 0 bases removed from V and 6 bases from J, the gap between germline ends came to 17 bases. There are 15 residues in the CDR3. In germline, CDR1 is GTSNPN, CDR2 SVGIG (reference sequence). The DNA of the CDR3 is TGTGCCTGGAGTGTAGGTTGGGGGGAGAGAAATGGCTACACCTTC. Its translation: CAWSVGWGERNGYTF.

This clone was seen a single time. CDR3 in amino acids: CASSLYGAGANVLTF. The CDR3 coding sequence is TGTGCCAGCAGTTTATACGGGGCTGGGGCCAACGTCCTGACTTTC. J is TRBJ2-6 and V is TRBV28; a possible D gene is TRBD2 (5 bases). Germline-derived CDR1 and CDR2 are MDHEN and SYDVKM. V lost 1 base, J lost 2 bases, and 6 bases lay in between. The CDR3 runs to 15 residues.